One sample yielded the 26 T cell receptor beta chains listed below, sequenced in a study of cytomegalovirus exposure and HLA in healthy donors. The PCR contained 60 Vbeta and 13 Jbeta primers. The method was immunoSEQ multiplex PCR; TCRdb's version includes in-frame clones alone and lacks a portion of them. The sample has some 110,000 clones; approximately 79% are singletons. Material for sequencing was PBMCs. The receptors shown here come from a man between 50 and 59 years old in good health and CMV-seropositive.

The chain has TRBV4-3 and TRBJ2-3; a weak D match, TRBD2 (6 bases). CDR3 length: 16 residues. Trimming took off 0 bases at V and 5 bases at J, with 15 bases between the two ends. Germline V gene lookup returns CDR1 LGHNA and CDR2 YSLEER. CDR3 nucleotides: TGCGCCAGCAGCCAAGAACGACTAGAGTTAGGAGATACGCAGTATTTT. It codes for CASSQERLELGDTQYF.

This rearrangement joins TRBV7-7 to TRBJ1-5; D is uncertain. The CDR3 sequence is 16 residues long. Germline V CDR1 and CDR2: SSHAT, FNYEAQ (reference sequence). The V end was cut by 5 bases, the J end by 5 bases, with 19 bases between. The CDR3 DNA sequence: TGTGCCAGCAGCCTCGCCGAGTTAACTCTGGATCAGCCCCAGCATTTT. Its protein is CASSLAELTLDQPQHF.

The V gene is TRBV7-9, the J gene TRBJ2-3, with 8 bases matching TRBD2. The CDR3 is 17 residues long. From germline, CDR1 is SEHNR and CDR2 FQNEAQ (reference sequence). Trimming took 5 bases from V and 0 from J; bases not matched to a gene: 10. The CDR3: CASSPPGSGVSTDTQYF. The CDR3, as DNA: TGTGCCAGCAGCCCCCCGGGTAGCGGGGTAAGCACAGATACGCAGTATTTT.

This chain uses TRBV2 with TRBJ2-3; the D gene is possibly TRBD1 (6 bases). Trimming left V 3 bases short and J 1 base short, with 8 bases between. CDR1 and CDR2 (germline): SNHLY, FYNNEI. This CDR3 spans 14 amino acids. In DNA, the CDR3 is TGTGCCAGCAGTGAGTGGACAGGCACAGATACGCAGTATTTT. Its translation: CASSEWTGTDTQYF.

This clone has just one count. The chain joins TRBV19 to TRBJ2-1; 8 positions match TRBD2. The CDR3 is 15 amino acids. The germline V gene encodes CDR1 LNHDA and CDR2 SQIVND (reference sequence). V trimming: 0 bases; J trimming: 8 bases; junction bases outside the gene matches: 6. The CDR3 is CASSIEVSGRDEQFF. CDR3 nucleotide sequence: TGTGCCAGTAGTATAGAAGTCTCCGGGAGGGATGAGCAGTTCTTC.

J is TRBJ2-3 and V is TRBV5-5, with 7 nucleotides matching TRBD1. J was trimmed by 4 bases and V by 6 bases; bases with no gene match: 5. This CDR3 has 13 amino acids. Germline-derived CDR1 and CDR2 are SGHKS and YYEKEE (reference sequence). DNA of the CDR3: TGTGCCAGCACAATACAGGGGTCAGATACGCAGTATTTT. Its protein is CASTIQGSDTQYF.

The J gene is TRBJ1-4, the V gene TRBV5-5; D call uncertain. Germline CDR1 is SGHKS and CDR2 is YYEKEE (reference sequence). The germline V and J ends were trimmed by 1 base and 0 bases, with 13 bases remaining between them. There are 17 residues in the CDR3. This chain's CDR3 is CASSLWVEGTTNEKLFF. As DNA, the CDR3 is TGTGCCAGCAGCTTGTGGGTCGAGGGAACAACTAATGAAAAACTGTTTTTT.

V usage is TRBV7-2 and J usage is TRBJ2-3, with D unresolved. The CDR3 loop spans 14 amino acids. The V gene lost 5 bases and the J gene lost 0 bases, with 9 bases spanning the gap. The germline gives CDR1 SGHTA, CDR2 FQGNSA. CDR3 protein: CASSPDTSTDTQYF. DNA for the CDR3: TGTGCCAGCAGCCCAGACACGAGCACAGATACGCAGTATTTT.

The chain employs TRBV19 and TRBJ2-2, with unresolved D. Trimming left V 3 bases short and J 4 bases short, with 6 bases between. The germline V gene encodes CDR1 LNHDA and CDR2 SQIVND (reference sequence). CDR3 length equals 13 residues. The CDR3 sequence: CASSISGTGELFF. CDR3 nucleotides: TGTGCCAGTAGTATCTCGGGCACCGGGGAGCTGTTTTTT.

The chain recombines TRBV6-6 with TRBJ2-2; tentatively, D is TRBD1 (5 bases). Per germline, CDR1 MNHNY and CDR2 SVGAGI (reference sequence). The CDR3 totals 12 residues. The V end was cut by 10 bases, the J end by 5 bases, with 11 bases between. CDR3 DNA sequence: TGTGCCACCAACCAGGGTACCGGGGAGCTGTTTTTT. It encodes CATNQGTGELFF.

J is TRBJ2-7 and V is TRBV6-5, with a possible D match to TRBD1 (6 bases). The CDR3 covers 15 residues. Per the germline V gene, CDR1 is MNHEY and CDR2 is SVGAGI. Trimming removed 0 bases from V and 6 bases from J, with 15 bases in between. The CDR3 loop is CASSYSRTDRPEQYF. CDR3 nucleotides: TGTGCCAGCAGTTACTCGAGGACCGACAGGCCCGAGCAGTACTTC.

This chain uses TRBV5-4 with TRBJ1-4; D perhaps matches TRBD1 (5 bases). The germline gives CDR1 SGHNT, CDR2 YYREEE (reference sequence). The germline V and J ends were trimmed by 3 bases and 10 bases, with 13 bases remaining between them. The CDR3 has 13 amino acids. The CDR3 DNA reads TGTGCCAGCAGCTCGACGGGGGAAGGAAAACTGTTTTTT. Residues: CASSSTGEGKLFF.

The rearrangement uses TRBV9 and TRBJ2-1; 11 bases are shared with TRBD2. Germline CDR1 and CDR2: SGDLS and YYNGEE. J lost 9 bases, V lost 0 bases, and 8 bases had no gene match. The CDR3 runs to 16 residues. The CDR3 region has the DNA TGTGCCAGCAGCGTAGTTAGCGGGGGGGGCCTCGGTGAGCAGTTCTTC. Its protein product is CASSVVSGGGLGEQFF.

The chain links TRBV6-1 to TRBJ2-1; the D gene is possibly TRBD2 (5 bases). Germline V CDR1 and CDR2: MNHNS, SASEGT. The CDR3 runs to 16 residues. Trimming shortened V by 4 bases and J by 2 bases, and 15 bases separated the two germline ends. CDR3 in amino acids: CASSGTSRPPYNEQFF. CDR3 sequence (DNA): TGTGCCAGCAGTGGGACTTCAAGGCCCCCCTACAATGAGCAGTTCTTC.

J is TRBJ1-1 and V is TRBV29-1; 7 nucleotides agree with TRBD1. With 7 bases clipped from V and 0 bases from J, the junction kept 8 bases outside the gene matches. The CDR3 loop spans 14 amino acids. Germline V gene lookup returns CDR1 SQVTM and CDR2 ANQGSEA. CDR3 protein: CSAGTGTVNTEAFF. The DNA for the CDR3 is TGCAGCGCTGGTACCGGGACAGTGAACACTGAAGCTTTCTTT.

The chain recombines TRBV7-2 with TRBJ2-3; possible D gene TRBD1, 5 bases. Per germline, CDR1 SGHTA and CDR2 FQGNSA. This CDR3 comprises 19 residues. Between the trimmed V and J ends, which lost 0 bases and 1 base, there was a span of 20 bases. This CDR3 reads CASSLAPKQAGRGTDTQYF. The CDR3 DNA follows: TGTGCCAGCAGCTTAGCGCCGAAACAAGCAGGCAGGGGCACAGATACGCAGTATTTT.

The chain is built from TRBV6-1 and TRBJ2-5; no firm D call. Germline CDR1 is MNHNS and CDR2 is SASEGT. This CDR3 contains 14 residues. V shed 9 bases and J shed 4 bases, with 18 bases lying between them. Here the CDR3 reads CASSPVRYGETQYF. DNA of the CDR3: TGTGCCAGTAGCCCCGTCCGCTATGGAGAGACCCAGTACTTC.

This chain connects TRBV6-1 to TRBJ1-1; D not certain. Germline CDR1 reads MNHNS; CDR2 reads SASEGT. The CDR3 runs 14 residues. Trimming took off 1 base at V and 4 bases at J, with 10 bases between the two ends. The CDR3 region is CASSEGGRSTEAFF. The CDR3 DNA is TGTGCCAGCAGTGAAGGAGGCCGGAGCACTGAAGCTTTCTTT.

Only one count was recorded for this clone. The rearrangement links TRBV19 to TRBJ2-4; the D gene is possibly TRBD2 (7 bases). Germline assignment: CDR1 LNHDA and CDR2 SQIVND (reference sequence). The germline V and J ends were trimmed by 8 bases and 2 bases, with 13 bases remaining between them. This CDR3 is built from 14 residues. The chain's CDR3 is CASSIGGPKNIQYF. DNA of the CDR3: TGTGCCAGTTCCATCGGGGGGCCCAAAAACATTCAGTACTTC.

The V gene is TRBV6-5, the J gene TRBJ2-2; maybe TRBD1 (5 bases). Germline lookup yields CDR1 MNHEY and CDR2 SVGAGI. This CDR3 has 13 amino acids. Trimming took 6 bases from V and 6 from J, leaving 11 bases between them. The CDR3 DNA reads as TGTGCCAGCAGGCGTGACAGCGCCGGGGAGCTGTTTTTT. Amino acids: CASRRDSAGELFF.

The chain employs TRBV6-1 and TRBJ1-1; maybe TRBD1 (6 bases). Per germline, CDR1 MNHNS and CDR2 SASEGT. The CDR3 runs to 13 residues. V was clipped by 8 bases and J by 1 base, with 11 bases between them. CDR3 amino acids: CASQGQPNTEAFF. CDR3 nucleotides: TGTGCCAGCCAGGGGCAGCCGAACACTGAAGCTTTCTTT.

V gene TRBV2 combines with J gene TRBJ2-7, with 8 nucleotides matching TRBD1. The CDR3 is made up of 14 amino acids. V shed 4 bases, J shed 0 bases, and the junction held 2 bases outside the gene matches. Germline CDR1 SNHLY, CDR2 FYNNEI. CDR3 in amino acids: CASSGQGSSYEQYF. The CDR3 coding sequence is TGTGCCAGCAGTGGACAGGGGAGCTCCTACGAGCAGTACTTC.

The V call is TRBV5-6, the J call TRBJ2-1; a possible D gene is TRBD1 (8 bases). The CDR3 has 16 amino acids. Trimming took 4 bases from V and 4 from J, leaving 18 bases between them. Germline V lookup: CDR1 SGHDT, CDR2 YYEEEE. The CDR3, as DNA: TGTGCCAGCAGCCGGAGACAGGGGAGGGTTTACAATGAGCAGTTCTTC. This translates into CASSRRQGRVYNEQFF.

For the CDR3, the DNA is TGTGCCAGCAGTTTATTCGGGGGAGATTACTATGGCTACACCTTC. Translation gives CASSLFGGDYYGYTF. The V call is TRBV28, the J call TRBJ1-2, with TRBD1 as a possible D gene (5 bases). This CDR3 is 15 amino acids long. Germline V gene sequence: CDR1 MDHEN, CDR2 SYDVKM. The V gene lost 1 base and the J gene lost 3 bases, with 12 bases spanning the gap.

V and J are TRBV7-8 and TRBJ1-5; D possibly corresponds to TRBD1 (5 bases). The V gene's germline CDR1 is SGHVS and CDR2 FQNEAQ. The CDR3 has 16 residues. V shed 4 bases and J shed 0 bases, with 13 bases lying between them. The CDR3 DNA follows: TGTGCCAGCAGCTATTCGGGGGGTTTTAGCAATCAGCCCCAGCATTTT. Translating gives CASSYSGGFSNQPQHF. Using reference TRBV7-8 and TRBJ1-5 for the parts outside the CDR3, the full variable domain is GAGVSQSPRYKVAKRGQDVALRCDPISGHVSLFWYQQALGQGPEFLTYFQNEAQLDKSGLPSDRFFAERPEGSVSTLKIQRTQQEDSAVYLCASSYSGGFSNQPQHFGDGTRLSIL.

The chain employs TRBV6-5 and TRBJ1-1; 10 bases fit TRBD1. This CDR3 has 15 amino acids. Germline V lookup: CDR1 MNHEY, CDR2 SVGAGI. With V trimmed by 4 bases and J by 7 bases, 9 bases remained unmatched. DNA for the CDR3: TGTGCCAGCAGTTCCCAACCGGGACAGGGGCTTGAAGCTTTCTTT. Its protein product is CASSSQPGQGLEAFF.